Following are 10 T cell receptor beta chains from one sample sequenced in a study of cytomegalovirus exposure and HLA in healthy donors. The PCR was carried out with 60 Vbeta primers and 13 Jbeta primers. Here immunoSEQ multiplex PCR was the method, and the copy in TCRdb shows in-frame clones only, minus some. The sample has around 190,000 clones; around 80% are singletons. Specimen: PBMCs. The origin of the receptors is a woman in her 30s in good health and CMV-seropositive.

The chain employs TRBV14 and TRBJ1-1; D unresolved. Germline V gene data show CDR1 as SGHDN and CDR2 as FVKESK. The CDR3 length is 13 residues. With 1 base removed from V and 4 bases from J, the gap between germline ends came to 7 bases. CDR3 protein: CASSQGQATEAFF. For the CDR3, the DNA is TGTGCCAGCAGCCAAGGCCAGGCCACTGAAGCTTTCTTT. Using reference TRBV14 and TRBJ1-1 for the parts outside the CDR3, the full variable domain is EAGVTQFPSHSVIEKGQTVTLRCDPISGHDNLYWYRRVMGKEIKFLLHFVKESKQDESGMPNNRFLAERTGGTYSTLKVQPAELEDSGVYFCASSQGQATEAFFGQGTRLTVV.

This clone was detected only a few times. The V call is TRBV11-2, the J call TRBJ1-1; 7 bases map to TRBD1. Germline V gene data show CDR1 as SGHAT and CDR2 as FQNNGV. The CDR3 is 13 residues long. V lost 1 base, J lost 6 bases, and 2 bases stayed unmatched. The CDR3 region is CASSLARGSEAFF. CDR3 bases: TGTGCCAGCAGCTTAGCCAGGGGGTCTGAAGCTTTCTTT. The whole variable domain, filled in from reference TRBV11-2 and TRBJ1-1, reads EAGVAQSPRYKIIEKRQSVAFWCNPISGHATLYWYQQILGQGPKLLIQFQNNGVVDDSQLPKDRFSAERLKGVDSTLKIQPAKLEDSAVYLCASSLARGSEAFFGQGTRLTVV.

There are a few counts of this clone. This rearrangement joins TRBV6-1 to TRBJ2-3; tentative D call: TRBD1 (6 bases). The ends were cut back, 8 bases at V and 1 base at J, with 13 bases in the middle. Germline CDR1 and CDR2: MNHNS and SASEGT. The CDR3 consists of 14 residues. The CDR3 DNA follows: TGTGCCAGCGGCCAGGGGTCAGGCACAGATACGCAGTATTTT. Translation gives CASGQGSGTDTQYF.

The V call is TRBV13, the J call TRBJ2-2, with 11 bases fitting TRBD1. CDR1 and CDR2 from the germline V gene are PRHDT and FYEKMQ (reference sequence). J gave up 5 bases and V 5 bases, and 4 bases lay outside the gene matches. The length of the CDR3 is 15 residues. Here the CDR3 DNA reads TGTGCCAGCAGCCGGGACAGGGGGAGGACCGGGGAGCTGTTTTTT. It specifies CASSRDRGRTGELFF.

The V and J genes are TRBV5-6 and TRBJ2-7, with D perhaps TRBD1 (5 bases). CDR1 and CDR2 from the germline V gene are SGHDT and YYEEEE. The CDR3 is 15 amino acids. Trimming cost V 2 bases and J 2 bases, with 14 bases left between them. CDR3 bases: TGTGCCAGCAGCTTTGAGCCAGGGTCGCCCTACGAGCAGTACTTC. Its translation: CASSFEPGSPYEQYF.

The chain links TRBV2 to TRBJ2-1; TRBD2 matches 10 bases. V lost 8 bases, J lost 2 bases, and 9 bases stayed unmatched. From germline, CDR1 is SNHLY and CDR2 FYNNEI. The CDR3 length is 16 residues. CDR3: CASWGASGGTYNEQFF. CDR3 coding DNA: TGTGCCAGCTGGGGGGCTAGCGGGGGTACCTACAATGAGCAGTTCTTC.

For the CDR3, the DNA is TGTGCCAGCGGAGTCGGACTAGCGGGAGGGCCGTACGAGCAGTTCTTC. It translates to CASGVGLAGGPYEQFF. V gene TRBV27 combines with J gene TRBJ2-1; TRBD2 agrees at 15 bases. V lost 8 bases and J lost 10; bases outside the gene matches: 12. CDR3 length: 16 amino acids. Germline V gene sequence: CDR1 MNHEY, CDR2 SMNVEV (reference sequence).

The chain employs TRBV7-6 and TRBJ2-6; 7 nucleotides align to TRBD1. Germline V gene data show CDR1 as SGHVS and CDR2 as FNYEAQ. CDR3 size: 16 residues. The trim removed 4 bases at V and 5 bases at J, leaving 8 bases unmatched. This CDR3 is CASSYQYRGRANVLTF. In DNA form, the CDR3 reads TGTGCCAGCAGCTATCAATACAGGGGTAGGGCCAACGTCCTGACTTTC. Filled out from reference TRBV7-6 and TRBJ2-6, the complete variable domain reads GAGVSQSPRYKVTKRGQDVALRCDPISGHVSLYWYRQALGQGPEFLTYFNYEAQQDKSGLPNDRFSAERPEGSISTLTIQRTEQRDSAMYRCASSYQYRGRANVLTFGAGSRLTVL.

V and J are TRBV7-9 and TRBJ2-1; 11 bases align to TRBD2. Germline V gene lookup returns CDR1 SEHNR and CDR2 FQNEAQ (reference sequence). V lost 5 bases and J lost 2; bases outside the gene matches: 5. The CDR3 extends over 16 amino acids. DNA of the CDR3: TGTGCCAGCAGCATACTTAGCGGGGGGGCCTACAATGAGCAGTTCTTC. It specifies CASSILSGGAYNEQFF.

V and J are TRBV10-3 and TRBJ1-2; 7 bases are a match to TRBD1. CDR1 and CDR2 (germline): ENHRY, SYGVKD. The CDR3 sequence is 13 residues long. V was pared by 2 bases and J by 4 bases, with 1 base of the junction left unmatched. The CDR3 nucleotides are TGTGCCATCAGTGAGGGACAGGCCTATGGCTACACCTTC. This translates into CAISEGQAYGYTF.